One sample yielded the 28 T cell receptor beta chains listed below, sequenced in a study of PD-1 blockade in classical Hodgkin lymphoma. Time point described: cycle 4 day 1 (C4D1), after five to seven weeks of nivolumab. After autologous stem cell transplantation all patients relapsed, and prior brentuximab vedotin exposure differed between cohorts. Method: immunoSEQ multiplex PCR; TCRdb's copy keeps in-frame clones and lacks some. This table holds about 96,000 clones, about 92% found once. Sequenced material: peripheral blood mononuclear cells (PBMCs), taken before the fourth cycle of nivolumab. The receptors originated from a human donor with classical Hodgkin lymphoma.

The chain employs TRBV28 and TRBJ1-2; 10 bases are shared with TRBD1. Trimming took 10 bases from V and 4 from J; bases not matched to a gene: 6. CDR1 is MDHEN, CDR2 SYDVKM, per germline. There are 13 residues in the CDR3. CDR3 coding DNA: TGTGCCACCTTTGACAGGGGGCCCTATGGCTACACCTTC. Residues: CATFDRGPYGYTF.

The chain joins TRBV6-1 to TRBJ2-5; 7 bases agree with TRBD2. The ends lost 5 bases at V and 4 bases at J; junction bases unmatched: 1. The CDR3 runs 12 residues. Germline lookup yields CDR1 MNHNS and CDR2 SASEGT. The CDR3 region is CASSWGGETQYF. In DNA, the CDR3 is TGTGCCAGCAGTTGGGGGGGAGAGACCCAGTACTTC.

The V gene is TRBV27, the J gene TRBJ1-4, with 10 bases fitting TRBD1. This CDR3 is built from 18 residues. Germline assignment: CDR1 MNHEY and CDR2 SMNVEV (reference sequence). The trim removed 5 bases at V and 8 bases at J, leaving 17 bases unmatched. The CDR3 sequence: CASSQKVGPGQGREKLFF. Here the CDR3 DNA reads TGTGCCAGCAGTCAGAAAGTCGGCCCGGGACAGGGGAGGGAAAAACTGTTTTTT.

The rearrangement uses TRBV5-1 and TRBJ2-5, with 10 bases that match TRBD1. CDR1 is SGHRS, CDR2 YFSETQ, per germline. The CDR3 is 14 residues long. V lost 1 base and J lost 4; bases outside the gene matches: 1. The CDR3: CASSLWTGGETQYF. In nucleotides, the CDR3 is TGCGCCAGCAGCTTGTGGACAGGGGGAGAGACCCAGTACTTC. Full variable domain (outside the CDR3, taken from reference TRBV5-1 and TRBJ2-5): KAGVTQTPRYLIKTRGQQVTLSCSPISGHRSVSWYQQTPGQGLQFLFEYFSETQRNKGNFPGRFSGRQFSNSRSEMNVSTLELGDSALYLCASSLWTGGETQYFGPGTRLLVL.

The V gene is TRBV4-1, the J gene TRBJ2-3; 9 bases fit TRBD2. CDR3 length equals 17 residues. The J segment lost 10 bases and the V segment lost 0 bases, leaving 14 bases of the junction unmatched. Germline CDR1 reads MGHRA; CDR2 reads YSYEKL. The CDR3 is CASSQDDPKASGMSQYF. CDR3 DNA: TGCGCCAGCAGCCAAGATGACCCGAAGGCTAGCGGGATGTCGCAGTATTTT.

CDR3 nucleotide sequence: TGTGCCAGCAGTTTAGTTCGGATGCCAGCCTCTGGGGCCAACGTCCTGACTTTC. Translation: CASSLVRMPASGANVLTF. The J gene is TRBJ2-6, the V gene TRBV28, with D uncertain. The length of the CDR3 is 18 residues. The germline CDR1 and CDR2 sequences are MDHEN and SYDVKM. The ends were cut back, 2 bases at V and 0 bases at J, with 14 bases in the middle.

The chain has TRBV2 and TRBJ2-5; 8 nucleotides match TRBD1. J lost 0 bases, V lost 5 bases, and 5 bases had no gene match. Looked up from germline, CDR1 is SNHLY and CDR2 is FYNNEI. This CDR3 comprises 15 residues. Written as DNA, the CDR3 is TGTGCCAGCAGTCCGTTGGACAGGGACCAAGAGACCCAGTACTTC. Protein: CASSPLDRDQETQYF.

The gene calls are TRBV11-3 and TRBJ2-1, with TRBD2 matching over 12 bases. CDR1 is SGHNT and CDR2 is YENEEA in the germline V gene. V was pared by 4 bases and J by 4 bases, with 2 bases of the junction left unmatched. The CDR3 has 15 residues. CDR3 DNA sequence: TGTGCCAGCAGCTCTGGGACTAGCGGGTACAATGAGCAGTTCTTC. It yields the protein CASSSGTSGYNEQFF.

The V gene is TRBV7-8, the J gene TRBJ2-1; D gene unclear. CDR3 size: 16 residues. Between the trimmed V and J ends, which lost 5 bases and 1 base, there was a span of 15 bases. CDR1 and CDR2 from the germline V gene are SGHVS and FQNEAQ. The CDR3 protein is CASSPVDWQSYNEQFF. As DNA, the CDR3 is TGTGCCAGCAGCCCTGTAGACTGGCAGTCCTACAATGAGCAGTTCTTC.

The V gene is TRBV28, the J gene TRBJ2-2, with D tentatively TRBD2 (5 bases). The CDR3 has 15 residues. The V gene lost 6 bases and the J gene lost 2 bases, with 13 bases spanning the gap. Germline CDR1 and CDR2: MDHEN and SYDVKM. CDR3 nucleotide sequence: TGTGCCAGCAGCGCTATGGAGGTTAACACCGGGGAGCTGTTTTTT. Translated: CASSAMEVNTGELFF.

The chain uses TRBV10-1 and TRBJ1-1; a weak D match, TRBD1 (5 bases). CDR1 is WNHNN, CDR2 SYGVQD, per germline (reference sequence). This CDR3 has 15 amino acids. V gave up 5 bases and J gave up 0 bases, with 13 bases separating them. The CDR3 coding sequence is TGCGCCAGCAGTCCAGACAGCCAGCTGAACACTGAAGCTTTCTTT. Protein product: CASSPDSQLNTEAFF.

This rearrangement joins TRBV9 to TRBJ2-3; 9 nucleotides match TRBD2. The V gene's germline CDR1 is SGDLS and CDR2 YYNGEE. After removal of 4 bases from V and 5 bases from J, the junction contained 5 bases not matched to a gene. The CDR3 is 14 amino acids. The CDR3 coding sequence is TGTGCCAGCAGCTCCGGGACTAGCCGAGATACGCAGTATTTT. Amino acid sequence: CASSSGTSRDTQYF.

V gene TRBV6-6 combines with J gene TRBJ2-7, with a weak D call TRBD2 (7 bases). Trimming shortened V by 2 bases and J by 6 bases, and 14 bases separated the two germline ends. CDR3 size: 14 residues. The germline V gene encodes CDR1 MNHNY and CDR2 SVGAGI (reference sequence). CDR3: CASSYPGGGGEQYF. For the CDR3, the DNA is TGTGCCAGCAGTTACCCGGGAGGAGGGGGCGAGCAGTACTTC.

The chain combines TRBV5-6 with TRBJ2-2, with 7 nucleotides matching TRBD2. Germline values: CDR1 SGHDT, CDR2 YYEEEE. The CDR3 is 15 residues long. After removal of 4 bases from V and 2 bases from J, the junction contained 5 bases not matched to a gene. For the CDR3, the DNA is TGTGCCAGCAGCCAGCCGGGACTAAACACCGGGGAGCTGTTTTTT. It specifies CASSQPGLNTGELFF.

This chain links TRBV7-2 with TRBJ2-5, with 12 bases identical to TRBD2. With V trimmed by 5 bases and J by 5 bases, 6 bases remained unmatched. This CDR3 is built from 15 residues. Germline values: CDR1 SGHTA, CDR2 FQGNSA. The CDR3 here is CASSPTSGSLETQYF. The CDR3 DNA sequence: TGTGCCAGCAGCCCGACTAGCGGGAGTTTGGAGACCCAGTACTTC.

In its sample, this clone ranks as medium-sized. The chain carries TRBV18 and TRBJ1-5; D not resolved. The CDR3 has 13 amino acids. CDR1 is KGHSH and CDR2 is LQKENI in the germline V gene. V shed 4 bases and J shed 4 bases, with 8 bases lying between them. The CDR3 DNA sequence: TGTGCCAGCTCACTCCTACCAAATCAGCCCCAGCATTTT. The encoded protein is CASSLLPNQPQHF.

The chain uses TRBV11-2 and TRBJ2-7; maybe TRBD2 (6 bases). Trimming stripped 8 bases from V and 4 bases from J, with 30 bases between. Germline V gene lookup returns CDR1 SGHAT and CDR2 FQNNGV. This CDR3 is 18 amino acids long. The CDR3 spells CASSKERFGGLAGYEQYF. CDR3 in DNA: TGTGCCAGCTCTAAAGAGAGGTTCGGGGGTTTGGCGGGGTACGAGCAGTACTTC.

The chain joins TRBV19 to TRBJ1-1; the D is unclear. Germline V gene lookup returns CDR1 LNHDA and CDR2 SQIVND (reference sequence). V gave up 3 bases and J gave up 3 bases, with 14 bases separating them. The CDR3 runs to 15 residues. The CDR3 sequence is CASSMNRDGDTEAFF. DNA of the CDR3: TGTGCCAGTAGTATGAATAGGGATGGGGACACTGAAGCTTTCTTT.

The rearrangement joins TRBV19 to TRBJ1-5, with a possible D match to TRBD1 (5 bases). The V end was cut by 4 bases, the J end by 5 bases, with 18 bases between. The CDR3 extends over 16 amino acids. CDR1 is LNHDA and CDR2 is SQIVND in the germline V gene (reference sequence). CDR3 sequence reads: CASSKAGQPGDQPQHF. In DNA form, the CDR3 reads TGTGCCAGTAGTAAGGCGGGGCAGCCTGGGGATCAGCCCCAGCATTTT. Looking up the rest from reference TRBV19 and TRBJ1-5 gives the full variable domain: DGGITQSPKYLFRKEGQNVTLSCEQNLNHDAMYWYRQDPGQGLRLIYYSQIVNDFQKGDIAEGYSVSREKKESFPLTVTSAQKNPTAFYLCASSKAGQPGDQPQHFGDGTRLSIL.

This chain uses TRBV5-4 with TRBJ2-7, with TRBD1 matching 9 bases. CDR3 length equals 17 residues. V lost 0 bases to trimming and J lost 6 bases; unmatched junction nucleotides: 13. Per the germline V gene, CDR1 is SGHNT and CDR2 is YYREEE (reference sequence). The CDR3 DNA reads as TGTGCCAGCAGCTTGGACCTAAACAGGGGGCGCGGGCCCGAGCAGTACTTC. Protein product: CASSLDLNRGRGPEQYF.

This chain uses TRBV27 with TRBJ2-1, with D possibly matching TRBD2 (5 bases). Between the trimmed V and J ends, which lost 0 bases and 15 bases, there was a span of 18 bases. CDR3 size: 14 residues. Germline loops: CDR1 MNHEY, CDR2 SMNVEV (reference sequence). In DNA, the CDR3 is TGTGCCAGCAGTTTATCGATAGGACTGAGTAGAATGTTCTTC. Protein product: CASSLSIGLSRMFF.

The chain carries TRBV27 and TRBJ2-1; D unclear. CDR1 MNHEY and CDR2 SMNVEV come from the germline V gene (reference sequence). Trimming left V 5 bases short and J 0 bases short, with 2 bases between. This CDR3 contains 12 residues. CDR3 sequence reads: CASSLSYNEQFF. In nucleotides, the CDR3 is TGTGCCAGCAGTCTCTCCTACAATGAGCAGTTCTTC.

This clone was found a few times. The gene calls are TRBV12-5 and TRBJ1-1; the D gene is possibly TRBD1 (5 bases). V shed 2 bases and J shed 5 bases, with 12 bases lying between them. The CDR3 contains 14 residues. From germline, CDR1 is LGHNT and CDR2 FRNRAP. The CDR3 is CASGLNPGRTEAFF. CDR3 nucleotides: TGTGCTAGTGGTTTGAACCCAGGGAGGACTGAAGCTTTCTTT.

The V call is TRBV19, the J call TRBJ1-1; 8 bases map to TRBD1. This CDR3 is built from 14 residues. V gave up 8 bases and J gave up 7 bases; unmatched junction bases: 12. The germline CDR1 and CDR2 sequences are LNHDA and SQIVND (reference sequence). The CDR3 region is CASLNQGARNEAFF. The CDR3 DNA is TGTGCCAGTCTCAATCAGGGGGCGCGTAATGAAGCTTTCTTT.

J is TRBJ2-1 and V is TRBV4-1, with unresolved D. Trimming shortened V by 2 bases and J by 8 bases, and 7 bases separated the two germline ends. This CDR3 is 12 amino acids long. CDR1 and CDR2 from the germline V gene are MGHRA and YSYEKL. The DNA of the CDR3 is TGCGCCAGCAGCCAACCCCTCGATGAGCAGTTCTTC. Residues: CASSQPLDEQFF.

This chain connects TRBV28 to TRBJ2-3, with 10 bases aligning to TRBD1. The CDR3 is 16 amino acids. Losses at the gene ends were 5 bases for V and 4 bases for J; bases not matched to a gene: 9. CDR1 is MDHEN and CDR2 is SYDVKM in the germline V gene. CDR3 amino acids: CASSTPTGGSADTQYF. Written as DNA, the CDR3 is TGTGCCAGCAGTACTCCGACAGGGGGCTCGGCAGATACGCAGTATTTT.

The CDR3 protein is CASSTGQGGQPQHF. CDR3 nucleotides: TGTGCCAGCAGCACGGGACAGGGTGGTCAGCCCCAGCATTTT. The chain couples TRBV9 to TRBJ1-5, with 9 bases that match TRBD1. This CDR3 has 14 residues. The ends lost 4 bases at V and 6 bases at J; junction bases unmatched: 5. Germline CDR1 reads SGDLS; CDR2 reads YYNGEE.

This CDR3 is CASSEITGTYEQYF. The CDR3 DNA reads TGCGCCAGCAGTGAGATAACAGGAACCTACGAGCAGTACTTC. The chain recombines TRBV10-2 with TRBJ2-7; possibly TRBD1 for D (5 bases). The CDR3 consists of 14 residues. Germline loops: CDR1 WSHSY, CDR2 SAAADI. Trimming removed 2 bases at V and 2 bases at J, with 10 bases between.